What follows are 16 T cell receptor beta chains derived from one specimen sequenced in a study of control samples from healthy donors and cancer patients. The repertoire was sequenced with immunoSEQ multiplex PCR; TCRdb's copy has only in-frame clones and lacks some. The table records roughly 92,000 clones, 85% to 90% of them present only once. Sequencing input: blood. Receptors originate from a woman aged 60-75 years in good health.

The chain links TRBV9 to TRBJ2-2; no reliable D call. Trimming pared 0 bases from V and 6 bases from J, leaving 12 bases between. In germline, CDR1 is SGDLS, CDR2 YYNGEE. The CDR3 spans 15 residues. CDR3 in amino acids: CASSVGRSIPGELFF. The CDR3 DNA follows: TGTGCCAGCAGCGTAGGCCGGTCCATCCCCGGGGAGCTGTTTTTT.

The chain employs TRBV29-1 and TRBJ1-2; 7 bases are a match to TRBD1. The CDR3 spans 11 residues. CDR1 is SQVTM, CDR2 ANQGSEA, per germline. The J segment lost 6 bases and the V segment lost 6 bases, leaving 4 bases of the junction unmatched. CDR3 nucleotide sequence: TGCAGCGTCACAGGGGTGGATGGCTACACCTTC. It codes for CSVTGVDGYTF.

The chain has TRBV29-1 and TRBJ1-1, with 7 positions matching TRBD1. The ends lost 6 bases at V and 0 bases at J; junction bases unmatched: 7. The CDR3 loop spans 14 amino acids. Germline CDR1 reads SQVTM; CDR2 reads ANQGSEA. The CDR3 DNA reads TGCAGCGTGGAGGGACAGACTCTGAACACTGAAGCTTTCTTT. It is translated as CSVEGQTLNTEAFF.

In nucleotides, the CDR3 is TGTGCCAGCAGCCAAGGGGGACAGCACTCTGGAAACACCATATATTTT. It is translated as CASSQGGQHSGNTIYF. The V and J genes are TRBV3-1 (or the pseudogene TRBV3-2) and TRBJ1-3; TRBD1 matches 7 bases. Germline CDR1 and CDR2: LGHDT and YNNKEL (reference sequence). J gave up 0 bases and V 1 base, and 3 bases lay outside the gene matches. The CDR3 length is 16 residues.

The J gene is TRBJ1-1, the V gene TRBV18, with 12 bases lining up with TRBD1. The junction had 15 bases not matched to a gene; V was cut back by 2 bases and J by 5 bases. CDR3 length equals 19 residues. CDR1 is KGHSH, CDR2 LQKENI, per germline. CDR3 in DNA: TGTGCCAGCTCACCAAGGCGGGGACAGGGGGCACTAAGACCAACTGAAGCTTTCTTT. The encoded protein is CASSPRRGQGALRPTEAFF.

The J gene is TRBJ2-5, the V gene TRBV7-8; D remains ambiguous. Trimming shortened V by 6 bases and J by 0 bases, and 11 bases separated the two germline ends. The CDR3 consists of 14 residues. The V gene's germline CDR1 is SGHVS and CDR2 FQNEAQ. CDR3 in amino acids: CASRLPRYQETQYF. The CDR3 DNA is TGTGCCAGCAGACTTCCACGGTACCAAGAGACCCAGTACTTC.

A single count supports this clone. V and J are TRBV18 and TRBJ1-3, with 8 bases that match TRBD1. CDR1 KGHSH and CDR2 LQKENI come from the germline V gene. The ends lost 3 bases at V and 0 bases at J; junction bases unmatched: 7. The CDR3 totals 17 residues. CDR3 nucleotides: TGTGCCAGCTCACCCCAAGGACAGGGAGGCTCTGGAAACACCATATATTTT. Its protein is CASSPQGQGGSGNTIYF.

The chain recombines TRBV29-1 with TRBJ1-2, with 12 positions matching TRBD1. CDR3 length: 15 residues. Germline V CDR1 and CDR2: SQVTM, ANQGSEA. Trimming took 6 bases from V and 2 from J; bases not matched to a gene: 7. The DNA for the CDR3 is TGCAGCGTGGGACAGGGGGCGAACCTGAACTATGGCTACACCTTC. It yields the protein CSVGQGANLNYGYTF.

The chain carries TRBV18 and TRBJ2-5, with a tentative D call TRBD2 (5 bases). Germline CDR1 KGHSH, CDR2 LQKENI. Between the trimmed V and J ends, which lost 1 base and 5 bases, there was a span of 8 bases. This CDR3 has 13 amino acids. CDR3 in DNA: TGTGCCAGCTCACCACAGGGCGGGGAGACCCAGTACTTC. It is translated as CASSPQGGETQYF.

The V and J genes are TRBV6-5 and TRBJ2-7; perhaps D is TRBD1 or TRBD2 (5 bases each). CDR1 is MNHEY, CDR2 SVGAGI, per germline. This CDR3 has 14 residues. V was trimmed by 6 bases and J by 0 bases, leaving 12 bases between them. The chain's CDR3 is CASRQTGLSYEQYF. The CDR3 coding sequence is TGTGCCAGCAGACAAACGGGGCTCTCCTACGAGCAGTACTTC.

The V gene is TRBV10-3, the J gene TRBJ1-1, with a possible D match to TRBD1 (5 bases). With 3 bases removed from V and 8 bases from J, the gap between germline ends came to 10 bases. The CDR3 is 12 amino acids. The V gene's germline CDR1 is ENHRY and CDR2 SYGVKD. The CDR3 DNA sequence: TGTGCCATCAGTGATTCGGGGGGGGAAGCTTTCTTT. Translation gives CAISDSGGEAFF.

The gene calls are TRBV7-5 and TRBJ2-2; the table's D gene call, TRBD1, was not cross checked with the DNA. TRBV7-5 is a pseudogene locus. The CDR3 sequence is 12 residues long. DNA of the CDR3: TGTGCCAGAAGCCAGGGGACCGGGGAGCTGTTTTTT. Translated: CARSQGTGELFF.

The chain combines TRBV6-6 with TRBJ2-5, with D unresolved. The V and J ends lost 2 bases and 5 bases respectively, with 12 bases between them. Germline CDR1 and CDR2: MNHNY and SVGAGI (reference sequence). This CDR3 has 14 amino acids. The CDR3 here is CASSYGTESETQYF. The CDR3 DNA is TGTGCCAGCAGTTACGGAACAGAGAGCGAGACCCAGTACTTC.

The chain couples TRBV5-1 to TRBJ1-6, with D perhaps TRBD1 (5 bases). CDR1 and CDR2 (germline): SGHRS, YFSETQ. V lost 7 bases and J lost 7, with 12 bases in between. The length of the CDR3 is 13 residues. CDR3 loop: CASAFRANSPLHF. CDR3 bases: TGCGCCAGCGCCTTCAGGGCGAATTCACCCCTCCACTTT.

The CDR3 reads CASSSSDSTNQPQHF. The CDR3 DNA follows: TGTGCCAGCAGCTCCTCGGACAGTACAAATCAGCCCCAGCATTTT. The J gene is TRBJ1-5, the V gene TRBV7-6; a possible D gene is TRBD1 (6 bases). This CDR3 comprises 15 residues. V gave up 4 bases and J gave up 4 bases, with 14 bases separating them. Germline V CDR1 and CDR2: SGHVS, FNYEAQ.

The chain employs TRBV11-3 and TRBJ2-1; TRBD2 is a possible D gene (6 bases). The CDR3 covers 14 residues. CDR1 SGHNT and CDR2 YENEEA come from the germline V gene. Trimming removed 3 bases from V and 1 base from J, with 7 bases in between. The CDR3 sequence is CASSFSGSYNEQFF. Here the CDR3 DNA reads TGTGCCAGCAGCTTTAGCGGTTCCTACAATGAGCAGTTCTTC.